What follows describes a single T cell receptor beta chain. Its antigen is currently unknown. Naive CD4+ cells had CD25+ Tregs removed. Full-length variable regions came from constant-region reverse primers plus semi-nested Nested Universal Primer A PCR. TCRdb called the 5' RACE reads again in MiXCR, with one record for every CDR3 protein. This sample yields about 8,200 distinct CDR3 sequences, of which 68% are seen a single time; more than 4% belongs to the top ten. Germline trimming cut 7 bases from V and 5 bases from J; bases unmatched to any gene: 14. Germline V gene lookup returns CDR1 SGHRS and CDR2 YFSETQ. The CDR3 spans 15 residues. Findings and caveats of the study: Tumor memory CD4+ T cell TCR gene usage was found to cluster with blood and lymph node memory CD4+ cells and with lymph node naive CD4+ cells.

The sequence came from a female donor with breast cancer. The J gene is TRBJ2-7, the V gene TRBV5-1, with 8 bases matching TRBD1. Sequencing input: tumor-infiltrating naive CD4+ T cells sorted from the breast tumor. Subset indicated: naive CD4+ T cells, CD4+CD45RA+CD25-. The CDR3 here is CASGKRAGGFDEQYF. DNA of the CDR3: TGCGCCAGCGGTAAGAGGGCAGGGGGCTTTGACGAGCAGTACTTC.